This passage covers 13 T cell receptor beta chains from one sample sequenced in a study of blood T cell repertoires in COVID-19. Profiling relied on immunoSEQ multiplex PCR, and the TCRdb table lists in-frame clones only, not all of them. The sample has about 170,000 clones; 86% are singletons. The sample consisted of peripheral blood. Receptors originate from a man in his 70s with acute or convalescent COVID-19.

V usage is TRBV12-3 or TRBV12-4 and J usage is TRBJ2-2; unclear D gene. This CDR3 region has 12 residues. Trimming removed 6 bases from V and 3 bases from J, with 5 bases in between. The CDR3 sequence: CASSRDTGELFF. The CDR3 coding sequence is TGTGCCAGCAGCCGGGACACCGGGGAGCTGTTTTTT.

CDR3: CASSQDGHLSNQPQHF. DNA for the CDR3: TGTGCCAGCAGCCAAGATGGACATCTTAGCAATCAGCCCCAGCATTTT. V usage is TRBV3-1 (or the pseudogene TRBV3-2) and J usage is TRBJ1-5; D possibly corresponds to TRBD1 (5 bases). The CDR3 is made up of 16 amino acids. V was clipped by 0 bases and J by 0 bases, with 9 bases between them. Germline CDR1 reads LGHDT; CDR2 reads YNNKEL (reference sequence).

The V gene is TRBV3-1 (or the pseudogene TRBV3-2), the J gene TRBJ2-7; 9 nucleotides match TRBD1. Per germline, CDR1 LGHDT and CDR2 YNNKEL (reference sequence). The junction had 8 bases not matched to a gene; V was cut back by 0 bases and J by 5 bases. The length of the CDR3 is 16 residues. The CDR3 DNA reads TGTGCCAGCAGCCAAGAGGCCGGGACAGGGCTAAACGAGCAGTACTTC. It yields the protein CASSQEAGTGLNEQYF.

The chain joins TRBV7-3 to TRBJ1-5; no reliable D call. Trimming removed 7 bases at V and 4 bases at J, with 14 bases between. The CDR3 contains 14 residues. Germline assignment: CDR1 SGHTA and CDR2 FQGTGA. The CDR3 spells CASTPGGINQPQHF. The CDR3 region has the DNA TGTGCCAGCACCCCGGGAGGGATTAATCAGCCCCAGCATTTT.

On this clone: Within the sample, other DNA sequences also encode this same CDR3. The chain combines TRBV5-1 with TRBJ1-2; unclear D gene. From germline, CDR1 is SGHRS and CDR2 YFSETQ. V lost 0 bases and J lost 2, with 5 bases in between. The CDR3 covers 13 residues. DNA of the CDR3: TGCGCCAGCAGCTTGGGAGGGAACTATGGCTACACCTTC. It is translated as CASSLGGNYGYTF.

The genes are TRBV28 and TRBJ1-2, with a possible D match to TRBD1 (5 bases). V lost 6 bases and J lost 2, with 10 bases in between. From germline, CDR1 is MDHEN and CDR2 SYDVKM. The CDR3 has 13 amino acids. The CDR3 DNA is TGTGCCAGCAGCCGGGGGGGAAACTATGGCTACACCTTC. The encoded protein is CASSRGGNYGYTF.

Here the CDR3 reads CASGIDRAGNTIYF. CDR3 bases: TGTGCCAGTGGTATCGACAGGGCAGGAAACACCATATATTTT. V and J are TRBV2 and TRBJ1-3; TRBD1 agrees at 7 bases. Germline-derived CDR1 and CDR2 are SNHLY and FYNNEI. The CDR3 spans 14 residues. With V trimmed by 9 bases and J by 4 bases, 9 bases remained unmatched.

The genes are TRBV7-3 and TRBJ2-7; TRBD2 matches at 8 bases. In germline, CDR1 is SGHTA, CDR2 FQGTGA. CDR3 length: 13 amino acids. Losses at the gene ends were 5 bases for V and 2 bases for J; bases not matched to a gene: 2. The CDR3 sequence is CASSLGRAYEQYF. In DNA form, the CDR3 reads TGTGCCAGCAGCCTCGGGAGGGCCTACGAGCAGTACTTC. The entire variable domain, with the rest obtained from reference TRBV7-3 and TRBJ2-7, is as follows: GAGVSQTPSNKVTEKGKYVELRCDPISGHTALYWYRQSLGQGPEFLIYFQGTGAADDSGLPNDRFFAVRPEGSVSTLKIQRTERGDSAVYLCASSLGRAYEQYFGPGTRLTVT.

This clone appeared a single time. The chain has TRBV24-1 and TRBJ2-5; D is perhaps TRBD1 (6 bases). The V and J ends lost 2 bases and 2 bases respectively, with 14 bases between them. This CDR3 comprises 16 residues. Germline assignment: CDR1 KGHDR and CDR2 SFDVKD. The chain's CDR3 is CATSDSLRTAQETQYF. CDR3 coding DNA: TGTGCCACCAGTGATTCTCTAAGGACAGCACAAGAGACCCAGTACTTC.

This clone was observed a single time. CDR3 amino acids: CASSLVAGGPGGQFF. In DNA, the CDR3 is TGTGCCAGCAGCTTGGTAGCGGGAGGACCGGGCGGGCAGTTCTTC. The chain couples TRBV5-4 to TRBJ2-1; 10 bases are a match to TRBD2. This CDR3 is built from 15 residues. Germline V gives CDR1 SGHNT, CDR2 YYREEE (reference sequence). The V segment lost 0 bases and the J segment 12 bases; nucleotides outside the gene matches: 9.

This rearrangement joins TRBV24-1 to TRBJ2-1; tentatively, D is TRBD2 (6 bases). Germline-derived CDR1 and CDR2 are KGHDR and SFDVKD. V shed 2 bases and J shed 3 bases, with 13 bases lying between them. The CDR3 covers 16 residues. CDR3 in DNA: TGTGCCACCAGTGATTCAAGACTAGACCGCTACAATGAGCAGTTCTTC. Its translation is CATSDSRLDRYNEQFF.

This chain connects TRBV6-2 or TRBV6-3 to TRBJ2-7, with D hard to call. V was shortened by 0 bases and J by 8 bases, with 11 bases between the two germline ends. The CDR3 has 13 amino acids. Germline V CDR1 and CDR2: MNHEY, SVGEGT. CDR3 nucleotides: TGTGCCAGCAGTTACTCCCCAACTATCCAGCAGTACTTC. Translating it yields CASSYSPTIQQYF.

The chain combines TRBV7-3 with TRBJ2-1, with 7 positions matching TRBD2. Germline CDR1 SGHTA, CDR2 FQGTGA. The V and J ends lost 8 bases and 6 bases, in that order; junction bases with no gene match: 7. The CDR3 loop spans 13 amino acids. Written as DNA, the CDR3 is TGTGCCAGCTCTCGGCGGACTAGCAATGAGCAGTTCTTC. It yields the protein CASSRRTSNEQFF.